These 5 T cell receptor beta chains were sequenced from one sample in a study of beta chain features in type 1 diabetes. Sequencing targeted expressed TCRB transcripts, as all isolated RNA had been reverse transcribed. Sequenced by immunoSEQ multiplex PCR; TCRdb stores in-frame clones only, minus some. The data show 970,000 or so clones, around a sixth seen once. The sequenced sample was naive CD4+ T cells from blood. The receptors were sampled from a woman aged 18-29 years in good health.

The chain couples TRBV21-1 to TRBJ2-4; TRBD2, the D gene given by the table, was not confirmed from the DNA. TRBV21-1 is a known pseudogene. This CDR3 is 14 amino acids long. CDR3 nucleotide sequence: TGTGCCAGCAGCAAATTCGGAGCCAAAAACATTCAGTACTTC. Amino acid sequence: CASSKFGAKNIQYF.

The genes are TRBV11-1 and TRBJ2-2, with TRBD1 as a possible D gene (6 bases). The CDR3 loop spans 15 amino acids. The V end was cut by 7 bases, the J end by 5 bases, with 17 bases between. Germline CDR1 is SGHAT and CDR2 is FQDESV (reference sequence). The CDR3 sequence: CASTEQGIWTGELFF. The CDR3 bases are TGTGCCAGCACCGAACAGGGAATCTGGACCGGGGAGCTGTTTTTT. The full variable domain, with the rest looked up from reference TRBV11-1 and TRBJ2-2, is EAEVAQSPRYKITEKSQAVAFWCDPISGHATLYWYRQILGQGPELLVQFQDESVVDDSQLPKDRFSAERLKGVDSTLKIQPAELGDSAMYLCASTEQGIWTGELFFGEGSRLTVL.

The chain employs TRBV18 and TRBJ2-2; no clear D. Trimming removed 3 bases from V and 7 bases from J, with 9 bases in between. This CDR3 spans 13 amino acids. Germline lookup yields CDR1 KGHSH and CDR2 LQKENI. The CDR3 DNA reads TGTGCCAGCTCACCGAGCGCTTTCGGGGAGCTGTTTTTT. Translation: CASSPSAFGELFF. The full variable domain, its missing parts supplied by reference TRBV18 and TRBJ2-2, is NAGVMQNPRHLVRRRGQEARLRCSPMKGHSHVYWYRQLPEEGLKFMVYLQKENIIDESGMPKERFSAEFPKEGPSILRIQQVVRGDSAAYFCASSPSAFGELFFGEGSRLTVL.

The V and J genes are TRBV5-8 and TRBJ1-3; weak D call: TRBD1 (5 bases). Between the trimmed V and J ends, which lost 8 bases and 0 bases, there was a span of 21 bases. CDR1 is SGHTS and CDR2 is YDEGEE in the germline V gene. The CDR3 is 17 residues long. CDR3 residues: CASEPKRQRISGNTIYF. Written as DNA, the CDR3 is TGTGCCAGTGAGCCTAAGCGACAGCGGATCTCTGGAAACACCATATATTTT.

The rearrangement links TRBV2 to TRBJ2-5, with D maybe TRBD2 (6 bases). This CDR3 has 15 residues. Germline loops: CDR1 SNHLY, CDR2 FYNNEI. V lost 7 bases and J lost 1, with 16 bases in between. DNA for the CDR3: TGTGCCAGCACTCGCGGGGAGGTGGGCCAAGAGACCCAGTACTTC. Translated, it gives CASTRGEVGQETQYF.